These 6 T cell receptor beta chains were all obtained from the same sample, sequenced in a study of cytomegalovirus exposure and HLA in healthy donors. Researchers ran the PCR with 60 Vbeta and 13 Jbeta primers. Produced via immunoSEQ multiplex PCR; TCRdb's table is partial and in-frame only. Reported are 150,000 to 200,000 clones; the ten largest clones contain roughly 1.3%. Sequences were obtained from PBMCs. These receptors all stem from a woman aged 60 to 75 in good health and CMV-seronegative.

CDR3 sequence (DNA): TGCGCCAGCAGCTTATCCGGGACTAGCGGCTACAATGAGCAGTTCTTC. Translating gives CASSLSGTSGYNEQFF. V is TRBV5-1 and J is TRBJ2-1, with 11 bases fitting TRBD2. In germline, CDR1 is SGHRS, CDR2 YFSETQ. This CDR3 is 16 amino acids long. V lost 2 bases, J lost 3 bases, and 4 bases stayed unmatched.

V usage is TRBV11-2 and J usage is TRBJ2-1, with D possibly matching TRBD1 (6 bases). The CDR3 contains 17 residues. V lost 2 bases, J lost 1 base, and 15 bases lay in between. The germline gives CDR1 SGHAT, CDR2 FQNNGV. CDR3 nucleotide sequence: TGTGCCAGCAGCTTAAGATCATTAGGGGGTTCCTACAATGAGCAGTTCTTC. Residues: CASSLRSLGGSYNEQFF. Drawing the rest from reference TRBV11-2 and TRBJ2-1, the complete variable domain is EAGVAQSPRYKIIEKRQSVAFWCNPISGHATLYWYQQILGQGPKLLIQFQNNGVVDDSQLPKDRFSAERLKGVDSTLKIQPAKLEDSAVYLCASSLRSLGGSYNEQFFGPGTRLTVL.

The rearrangement uses TRBV29-1 and TRBJ2-1; D perhaps matches TRBD2 (7 bases). The CDR3 length is 16 residues. V was clipped by 6 bases and J by 2 bases, with 20 bases between them. The germline V gene encodes CDR1 SQVTM and CDR2 ANQGSEA. The CDR3 here is CSVGGYRDIPYNEQFF. For the CDR3, the DNA is TGCAGCGTGGGGGGGTACAGGGATATCCCCTACAATGAGCAGTTCTTC.

The chain joins TRBV13 to TRBJ1-3, with TRBD1 matching over 9 bases. The V and J ends lost 5 bases and 3 bases, in that order; junction bases with no gene match: 8. CDR3 size: 16 residues. The germline CDR1 and CDR2 sequences are PRHDT and FYEKMQ (reference sequence). CDR3 sequence: CASSHGGQGGGNTIYF. In DNA, the CDR3 is TGTGCCAGCAGCCACGGGGGACAGGGAGGTGGAAACACCATATATTTT.

The rearrangement joins TRBV7-2 to TRBJ2-2; 7 nucleotides align to TRBD2. CDR3 length: 16 amino acids. Germline CDR1 and CDR2: SGHTA and FQGNSA. The trim removed 5 bases at V and 2 bases at J, leaving 8 bases unmatched. The CDR3 loop is CASSESRGVNTGELFF. CDR3 bases: TGTGCCAGCAGCGAGAGCCGGGGGGTCAACACCGGGGAGCTGTTTTTT. Based on the CDR3 plus reference TRBV7-2 and TRBJ2-2, the full variable domain is GAGVSQSPSNKVTEKGKDVELRCDPISGHTALYWYRQSLGQGLEFLIYFQGNSAPDKSGLPSDRFSAERTGGSVSTLTIQRTQQEDSAVYLCASSESRGVNTGELFFGEGSRLTVL.

The rearrangement links TRBV11-3 to TRBJ2-5; 8 positions match TRBD2. Per the germline V gene, CDR1 is SGHNT and CDR2 is YENEEA. The CDR3 length is 14 residues. The J segment lost 7 bases and the V segment lost 5 bases, leaving 9 bases of the junction unmatched. The CDR3, as DNA: TGTGCCAGCAGCCTCCGAGCGGGAGTTGGGACCCAGTACTTC. Its protein product is CASSLRAGVGTQYF.